The 15 T cell receptor beta chains below all came from one sample that was sequenced in a study of beta chain features in type 1 diabetes. Reverse transcribing all isolated RNA meant expressed TCRB transcripts were sequenced. This table comes from immunoSEQ multiplex PCR, and its TCRdb copy is limited to in-frame clones, with some not included. The data show 120,000 to 150,000 clones, with about 10% seen just once and under 1.5% held by the top ten. The sequencing sample was made of naive CD4+ T cells from blood. The receptors here all came from a young man in good health.

This clone was seen more than once but under ten times. V usage is TRBV11-2 and J usage is TRBJ2-3, with unresolved D. CDR3 length: 14 amino acids. From germline, CDR1 is SGHAT and CDR2 FQNNGV. Trimming took 1 base from V and 0 from J, leaving 5 bases between them. CDR3 residues: CASSLGGSTDTQYF. In nucleotides, the CDR3 is TGTGCCAGCAGCTTAGGCGGAAGCACAGATACGCAGTATTTT.

This chain uses TRBV7-2 with TRBJ2-6, with D hard to call. The germline V gene encodes CDR1 SGHTA and CDR2 FQGNSA. Trimming pared 3 bases from V and 2 bases from J, leaving 8 bases between. The CDR3 runs to 15 residues. CDR3 amino acids: CASSLRSAGANVLTF. For the CDR3, the DNA is TGTGCCAGCAGCTTGCGCAGCGCTGGGGCCAACGTCCTGACTTTC.

This clone was detected many times. This chain uses TRBV10-3 with TRBJ2-7; D may be TRBD1 (6 bases). The CDR3 loop spans 11 amino acids. Trimming shortened V by 9 bases and J by 3 bases, and 9 bases separated the two germline ends. The germline V gene encodes CDR1 ENHRY and CDR2 SYGVKD. The CDR3 is CAIGTNYEQYF. CDR3 DNA sequence: TGTGCCATAGGGACAAACTACGAGCAGTACTTC.

The chain has TRBV4-1 and TRBJ1-5; perhaps TRBD1 as D (5 bases). Germline loops: CDR1 MGHRA, CDR2 YSYEKL. Trimming took off 0 bases at V and 2 bases at J, with 11 bases between the two ends. The CDR3 spans 16 residues. The CDR3 region is CASSQDRVSGNQPQHF. The CDR3 DNA is TGCGCCAGCAGCCAAGACAGGGTCAGCGGCAATCAGCCCCAGCATTTT.

The gene calls are TRBV27 and TRBJ1-1, with a possible D match to TRBD1 (6 bases). Germline V gene lookup returns CDR1 MNHEY and CDR2 SMNVEV (reference sequence). This CDR3 is built from 14 residues. Trimming left V 6 bases short and J 11 bases short, with 22 bases between. The CDR3 protein is CASSRAPNGQLAFF. The CDR3 region has the DNA TGTGCCAGCAGCCGAGCCCCCAACGGACAGTTGGCTTTCTTT.

This clone was detected a few times. This chain joins TRBV7-9 and TRBJ2-7; D unclear. Germline V gene sequence: CDR1 SEHNR, CDR2 FQNEAQ (reference sequence). V was pared by 2 bases and J by 2 bases, with 7 bases between. CDR3 size: 13 residues. The CDR3 DNA is TGTGCCAGCAGCTTAACTGCGACCTACGAGCAGTACTTC. It specifies CASSLTATYEQYF.

Only a few counts were recorded for this clone. This chain uses TRBV5-4 with TRBJ1-1, with D unclear. With 2 bases removed from V and 1 base from J, the gap between germline ends came to 9 bases. Germline CDR1 is SGHNT and CDR2 is YYREEE (reference sequence). The CDR3 extends over 14 amino acids. The CDR3 loop is CASSFPGTNTEAFF. The CDR3 nucleotides are TGTGCCAGCAGCTTTCCAGGCACGAACACTGAAGCTTTCTTT.

The chain recombines TRBV19 with TRBJ2-3; D not resolved. Trimming pared 7 bases from V and 1 base from J, leaving 18 bases between. The germline V gene encodes CDR1 LNHDA and CDR2 SQIVND (reference sequence). The CDR3 runs 16 residues. For the CDR3, the DNA is TGTGCCAGTACTGCCGTCGGTCGTCAAGGCACAGATACGCAGTATTTT. It is translated as CASTAVGRQGTDTQYF.

V usage is TRBV28 and J usage is TRBJ1-4, with D unclear. V was shortened by 6 bases and J by 2 bases, with 13 bases between the two germline ends. The CDR3 is 15 amino acids. In germline, CDR1 is MDHEN, CDR2 SYDVKM. CDR3 in amino acids: CASRPDFFTNEKLFF. In DNA, the CDR3 is TGTGCCAGCAGACCAGACTTTTTCACTAATGAAAAACTGTTTTTT.

This rearrangement joins TRBV7-2 to TRBJ2-4, with D maybe TRBD2 (5 bases). V was trimmed by 1 base and J by 7 bases, leaving 17 bases between them. Germline loops: CDR1 SGHTA, CDR2 FQGNSA. The CDR3 has 16 residues. CDR3 sequence (DNA): TGTGCCAGCAGCTTAGAGGCAGGAGGAATTAATAACATTCAGTACTTC. It encodes CASSLEAGGINNIQYF.

This clone was observed many times. The sample holds other DNA sequences that translate to the same CDR3. The V gene is TRBV5-6, the J gene TRBJ2-5, with D unresolved. The germline V gene encodes CDR1 SGHDT and CDR2 YYEEEE. V lost 1 base, J lost 5 bases, and 3 bases lay in between. The CDR3 loop spans 11 amino acids. The CDR3 region is CASSLRETQYF. The CDR3 DNA follows: TGTGCCAGCAGCTTGCGGGAGACCCAGTACTTC.

This clone showed up many times. The rearrangement uses TRBV28 and TRBJ2-7; maybe TRBD2 (6 bases). This CDR3 comprises 13 residues. Trimming cost V 2 bases and J 3 bases, with 8 bases left between them. CDR1 and CDR2 from the germline V gene are MDHEN and SYDVKM. CDR3 protein: CASSLGRDYEQYF. As DNA, the CDR3 is TGTGCCAGCAGTTTAGGGCGGGACTACGAGCAGTACTTC. The variable domain in full, completed from reference TRBV28 and TRBJ2-7, reads DVKVTQSSRYLVKRTGEKVFLECVQDMDHENMFWYRQDPGLGLRLIYFSYDVKMKEKGDIPEGYSVSREKKERFSLILESASTNQTSMYLCASSLGRDYEQYFGPGTRLTVT.

This sequence joins TRBV30 and TRBJ1-3; perhaps TRBD1 as D (5 bases). The CDR3 sequence is 12 residues long. Germline CDR1 GTSNPN, CDR2 SVGIG (reference sequence). V was clipped by 7 bases and J by 4 bases, with 11 bases between them. The CDR3 spells CASAGVGNTIYF. CDR3 nucleotide sequence: TGTGCCTCAGCGGGGGTCGGAAACACCATATATTTT.

The chain recombines TRBV5-6 with TRBJ1-1; D is possibly TRBD1 (5 bases). The V end lost 0 bases, the J end lost 4 bases, and 13 bases lay between the germline ends. Germline V CDR1 and CDR2: SGHDT, YYEEEE. This CDR3 has 15 residues. The CDR3 is CASSLGQGLATEAFF. CDR3 DNA: TGTGCCAGCAGCTTGGGTCAGGGTTTAGCCACTGAAGCTTTCTTT.

This chain joins TRBV11-2 and TRBJ2-7, with 10 bases matching TRBD2. The CDR3 covers 16 residues. The germline V gene encodes CDR1 SGHAT and CDR2 FQNNGV. With 0 bases clipped from V and 4 bases from J, the junction kept 6 bases outside the gene matches. For the CDR3, the DNA is TGTGCCAGCAGCTTAGATCTCCTAGCGGGGGTGTACGAGCAGTACTTC. This gives the protein CASSLDLLAGVYEQYF.